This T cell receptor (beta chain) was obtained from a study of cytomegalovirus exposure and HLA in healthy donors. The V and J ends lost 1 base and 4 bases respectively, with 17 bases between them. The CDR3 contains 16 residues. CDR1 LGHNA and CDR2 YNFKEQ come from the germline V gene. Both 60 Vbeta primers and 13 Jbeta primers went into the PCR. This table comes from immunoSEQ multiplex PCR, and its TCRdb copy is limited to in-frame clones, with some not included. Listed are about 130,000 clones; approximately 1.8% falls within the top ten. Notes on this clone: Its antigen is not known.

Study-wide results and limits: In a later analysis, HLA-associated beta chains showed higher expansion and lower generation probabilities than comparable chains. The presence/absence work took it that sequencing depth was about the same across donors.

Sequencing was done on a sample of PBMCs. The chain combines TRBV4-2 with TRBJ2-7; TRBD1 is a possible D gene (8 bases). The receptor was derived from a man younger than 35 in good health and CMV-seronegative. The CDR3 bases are TGTGCCAGCAGCCAAGTGTACAGGGGGAGGGAGTACGAGCAGTACTTC. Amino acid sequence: CASSQVYRGREYEQYF.